The present T cell receptor beta chain was sequenced within a study of cytomegalovirus exposure and HLA in healthy donors. The CDR3 is 16 amino acids. PCR primers comprised 60 Vbeta and 13 Jbeta primers. Only in-frame clones appear in the TCRdb table, and some are missing; sequencing was by immunoSEQ multiplex PCR. The table records about 160,000 clones, roughly 79% of them present only once. Sequences were obtained from PBMCs. The V and J genes are TRBV21-1 and TRBJ2-2; TRBD2 is taken as the D call from the table, unchecked against the DNA. TRBV21-1 is a documented pseudogene. This sequence originates from a man between 40 and 49 years old in good health and CMV-seronegative. The CDR3 region is CARGQDGTSATGELFF. CDR3 DNA: TGTGCCAGGGGACAGGACGGGACTAGCGCCACCGGGGAGCTGTTTTTT.